The source of this T cell receptor beta chain is a study of T cell repertoires in cytomegalovirus infection. Study summary: The authors used CMV epitopes that were HLA-C-restricted (recently identified) and HLA-B-restricted (well studied). An indication of both CMV infection and matching HLA type came from public TCR beta signatures.

This CDR3 comprises 16 residues. Trimming cost V 5 bases and J 0 bases, with 16 bases left between them. This clonotype was detected a few times. Its cognate antigen is unknown. Regarding the study as a whole: Pooled public TCR beta family frequency picked out CMV carriers with the relevant HLA. HLA-C-restricted CMV clonotypes gave the most frequent clonotype in two of eight donors.

Each CDR3 protein gets one entry after TCRdb re-called the reads with MiXCR. Of some 500,000 distinct CDR3 sequences listed, 30% to 40% were seen once; the top ten hold about a sixth. Material: cultured PBMCs, obtained from culture after CMV antigen stimulation. The TCR was taken from a human donor in good health (CMV status not recorded). Some clones in this sample may be carry-over from other donors' samples. This chain uses TRBV12-3 or TRBV12-4 with TRBJ1-1, with D possibly matching TRBD1 (6 bases). Written as DNA, the CDR3 is TGTGCCAGCAGTCTCACAGACAGGAAACTGAACACTGAAGCTTTCTTT. It is translated as CASSLTDRKLNTEAFF.